The TCR beta chain under discussion was sequenced for a study of T cell responses to AZD1222 COVID-19 vaccine. Findings of the study overall: Nearly half of spike-specific TCRs reportedly target variant regions that are unmutated in the B.1.351 and B.1.1.7 variants. Mostly white British, mostly female donors; authors suggested clonal diversity may be underestimated. Without day 14 samples, only post-peak T cell repertoires were studied.

Sequenced by immunoSEQ multiplex PCR; TCRdb stores in-frame clones only, minus some. In the table there are about 140,000 clones, approximately 91% of which are singletons. Note on this clone: What it binds is unknown.

This sample comprised peripheral blood, obtained 28 days after the second dose of the MenACWY control vaccine. The TCR was taken from an adult who received the MenACWY meningococcal vaccine as a control.

The CDR3 loop is CASSLESTGELFF. The CDR3 coding sequence is TGCGCCAGCAGCTTGGAATCTACCGGGGAGCTGTTTTTT. The chain combines TRBV5-1 with TRBJ2-2, with D unresolved. CDR1 is SGHRS and CDR2 is YFSETQ in the germline V gene. The germline V and J ends were trimmed by 0 bases and 5 bases, with 5 bases remaining between them. The CDR3 runs to 13 residues.